Presented here are 24 T cell receptor beta chains from one specimen sequenced in a study of blood T cell repertoires in COVID-19. Assay used: immunoSEQ multiplex PCR; TCRdb lists only in-frame clones, some missing. The table lists 130,000 to 150,000 clones, more than 80% of them singletons. The sample was peripheral blood. These receptors were obtained from a human donor in a cohort sampled during active COVID-19.

The J gene is TRBJ2-3, the V gene TRBV11-2; a possible D gene is TRBD2 (6 bases). V was trimmed by 1 base and J by 1 base, leaving 12 bases between them. CDR3 size: 16 residues. Germline V CDR1 and CDR2: SGHAT, FQNNGV. The chain's CDR3 is CASSLASGVGTDTQYF. The CDR3 DNA reads TGTGCCAGCAGCTTAGCGTCGGGAGTGGGCACAGATACGCAGTATTTT.

The rearrangement links TRBV9 to TRBJ2-5; 14 nucleotides line up with TRBD2. Germline assignment: CDR1 SGDLS and CDR2 YYNGEE. The CDR3 spans 17 residues. J lost 5 bases, V lost 3 bases, and 9 bases had no gene match. CDR3 DNA sequence: TGTGCCAGCAGCGCCCGACTAGCGGGAGGGCTCGCGGAGACCCAGTACTTC. This translates into CASSARLAGGLAETQYF.

J is TRBJ2-3 and V is TRBV9; the D gene is possibly TRBD1 (5 bases). Germline V gene sequence: CDR1 SGDLS, CDR2 YYNGEE. The CDR3 runs 15 residues. V was pared by 0 bases and J by 1 base, with 9 bases between. The CDR3 spells CASSVEGSGTDTQYF. The DNA of the CDR3 is TGTGCCAGCAGCGTAGAGGGGTCTGGCACAGATACGCAGTATTTT.

The V and J genes are TRBV5-8 and TRBJ2-5, with 10 bases matching TRBD1. The CDR3 length is 15 residues. Looked up from germline, CDR1 is SGHTS and CDR2 is YDEGEE. V gave up 5 bases and J gave up 3 bases; unmatched junction bases: 7. The CDR3 DNA sequence: TGTGCCAGCAGTTCTGGGGACAGGGGAGAAGAGACCCAGTACTTC. Translating gives CASSSGDRGEETQYF.

The rearrangement links TRBV30 to TRBJ1-3; D may be TRBD1 (5 bases). The CDR3 loop spans 14 amino acids. Germline CDR1 is GTSNPN and CDR2 is SVGIG (reference sequence). V was shortened by 0 bases and J by 0 bases, with 6 bases between the two germline ends. The CDR3 bases are TGTGCCTGGAGTGTGGGGGGCTCTGGAAACACCATATATTTT. This codes for CAWSVGGSGNTIYF.

The rearrangement joins TRBV5-6 to TRBJ2-1; 13 positions match TRBD2. Germline V gives CDR1 SGHDT, CDR2 YYEEEE. This CDR3 has 16 amino acids. The ends lost 1 base at V and 4 bases at J; junction bases unmatched: 2. The chain's CDR3 is CASSLTSGGDYNEQFF. CDR3 bases: TGTGCCAGCAGCTTGACTAGCGGGGGGGATTACAATGAGCAGTTCTTC.

This chain connects TRBV7-9 to TRBJ2-6; 8 nucleotides match TRBD1. J gave up 0 bases and V 5 bases, and 9 bases lay outside the gene matches. Germline CDR1 reads SEHNR; CDR2 reads FQNEAQ (reference sequence). This CDR3 has 18 residues. CDR3 nucleotides: TGTGCCAGCAGCCTGAAAAGGGACAGGCGCTCTGGGGCCAACGTCCTGACTTTC. Translating it yields CASSLKRDRRSGANVLTF. The full variable domain, with the rest looked up from reference TRBV7-9 and TRBJ2-6, is DTGVSQNPRHKITKRGQNVTFRCDPISEHNRLYWYRQTLGQGPEFLTYFQNEAQLEKSRLLSDRFSAERPKGSFSTLEIQRTEQGDSAMYLCASSLKRDRRSGANVLTFGAGSRLTVL.

The chain employs TRBV3-1 (or the pseudogene TRBV3-2) and TRBJ2-2; 8 bases are a match to TRBD1. Germline-derived CDR1 and CDR2 are LGHDT and YNNKEL (reference sequence). CDR3 size: 13 residues. Trimming at V came to 7 bases and at J to 6 bases, leaving 4 bases not matched to a gene. CDR3 nucleotide sequence: TGTGCCAGCAACGGACAGGGCGCCGGGGAGCTGTTTTTT. It translates to CASNGQGAGELFF.

The V call is TRBV5-4, the J call TRBJ2-3; D gene uncertain. The V and J ends lost 3 bases and 4 bases respectively, with 12 bases between them. The CDR3 is made up of 14 amino acids. Germline loops: CDR1 SGHNT, CDR2 YYREEE (reference sequence). The CDR3 spells CASSSNANADTQYF. The DNA for the CDR3 is TGTGCCAGCAGCTCCAATGCTAATGCAGATACGCAGTATTTT.

V gene TRBV9 combines with J gene TRBJ2-3; D might be TRBD1 (6 bases). The CDR3 runs 15 residues. V dropped 0 bases and J dropped 5 bases, with 13 bases sitting between them. Germline CDR1 and CDR2: SGDLS and YYNGEE. The CDR3 region has the DNA TGTGCCAGCAGCGTAGGGGGGCTGGTGGGAGATACGCAGTATTTT. Its translation is CASSVGGLVGDTQYF.

The genes are TRBV7-3 and TRBJ1-1; D is ambiguous. Germline lookup yields CDR1 SGHTA and CDR2 FQGTGA. This CDR3 contains 15 residues. V lost 5 bases and J lost 1, with 14 bases in between. The CDR3 is CASSPTGNSNTEAFF. The CDR3 DNA is TGTGCCAGCAGCCCCACGGGGAACTCGAACACTGAAGCTTTCTTT.

V and J are TRBV28 and TRBJ2-4; 7 bases match TRBD1. Germline CDR1 reads MDHEN; CDR2 reads SYDVKM. The J segment lost 4 bases and the V segment lost 5 bases, leaving 8 bases of the junction unmatched. The CDR3 loop spans 15 amino acids. The CDR3 DNA reads TGTGCCAGCAGTCCCTGGACAGGCGAGAAAAACATTCAGTACTTC. It codes for CASSPWTGEKNIQYF.

The chain has TRBV28 and TRBJ1-1, with D perhaps matching TRBD1 (5 bases). This CDR3 is built from 13 residues. The germline CDR1 and CDR2 sequences are MDHEN and SYDVKM. The germline V and J ends were trimmed by 5 bases and 1 base, with 8 bases remaining between them. CDR3 sequence reads: CASSPQGNTEAFF. As DNA, the CDR3 is TGTGCCAGCAGTCCCCAGGGGAACACTGAAGCTTTCTTT.

The chain carries TRBV5-1 and TRBJ2-7; D unresolved. V shed 4 bases and J shed 3 bases, with 17 bases lying between them. Germline CDR1 and CDR2: SGHRS and YFSETQ. The CDR3 runs 15 residues. The CDR3: CASSPGSNPLYEQYF. The CDR3 coding sequence is TGCGCCAGCAGCCCCGGGTCCAACCCCCTCTACGAGCAGTACTTC.

CDR3 region: CASRLRSTLLNKNIQYF. CDR3 nucleotide sequence: TGTGCAAGTCGCTTAAGGTCGACACTTCTCAACAAAAACATTCAGTACTTC. The chain links TRBV12-2 to TRBJ2-4; the table assigns TRBD1, which was not confirmed against the DNA. TRBV12-2 corresponds to a pseudogene. CDR3 length equals 17 residues.

This clone appeared many times. This chain joins TRBV5-4 and TRBJ1-6; D is uncertain. Germline loops: CDR1 SGHNT, CDR2 YYREEE (reference sequence). Trimming took off 0 bases at V and 9 bases at J, with 7 bases between the two ends. The CDR3 is 13 amino acids. The CDR3 DNA is TGTGCCAGCAGCTTGGCCTCTACTTCACCCCTCCACTTT. It is translated as CASSLASTSPLHF. Variable domain in full (rest from reference TRBV5-4 and TRBJ1-6): ETGVTQSPTHLIKTRGQQVTLRCSSQSGHNTVSWYQQALGQGPQFIFQYYREEENGRGNFPPRFSGLQFPNYSSELNVNALELDDSALYLCASSLASTSPLHFGNGTRLTVT.

The CDR3 coding sequence is TGTGCCAGCAGCCAAGTGCAGGGAGGGGGTGAAGCTTTCTTT. It yields the protein CASSQVQGGGEAFF. The gene calls are TRBV4-2 and TRBJ1-1; weak D call: TRBD1 (6 bases). Trimming pared 1 base from V and 7 bases from J, leaving 13 bases between. CDR1 is LGHNA, CDR2 YNFKEQ, per germline. This CDR3 comprises 14 residues.

The chain combines TRBV6-5 with TRBJ1-1, with D uncertain. Germline lookup yields CDR1 MNHEY and CDR2 SVGAGI. V shed 5 bases and J shed 3 bases, with 10 bases lying between them. The CDR3 contains 13 residues. CDR3 DNA: TGTGCCAGCAGTCCCGGAGGCTACACTGAAGCTTTCTTT. Its protein is CASSPGGYTEAFF.

This clone occurred once. The chain is built from TRBV3-1 (or the pseudogene TRBV3-2) and TRBJ2-7, with TRBD1 matching over 9 bases. V was pared by 4 bases and J by 5 bases, with 6 bases of the junction left unmatched. From germline, CDR1 is LGHDT and CDR2 YNNKEL (reference sequence). This CDR3 is built from 14 residues. The CDR3 sequence: CASSPPGTGHEQYF. The CDR3 DNA reads TGTGCCAGCAGCCCTCCCGGGACAGGGCACGAGCAGTACTTC.

The chain combines TRBV29-1 with TRBJ2-4, with a weak D call TRBD2 (7 bases). V gave up 3 bases and J gave up 3 bases, with 15 bases separating them. The CDR3 totals 15 residues. Per the germline V gene, CDR1 is SQVTM and CDR2 is ANQGSEA. CDR3 sequence reads: CSVDGGGVNKNIQYF. Here the CDR3 DNA reads TGCAGCGTTGATGGCGGGGGCGTAAACAAAAACATTCAGTACTTC.

The gene calls are TRBV11-2 and TRBJ2-3, with 10 bases aligning to TRBD2. V lost 3 bases, J lost 5 bases, and 8 bases stayed unmatched. CDR3 length equals 16 residues. From germline, CDR1 is SGHAT and CDR2 FQNNGV. This chain's CDR3 is CASSLRAGGPVDTQYF. The CDR3 nucleotides are TGTGCCAGCAGCTTGCGAGCGGGGGGGCCGGTAGATACGCAGTATTTT.

Ten or more counts support this clone. The V gene is TRBV4-2, the J gene TRBJ2-3, with D hard to call. This CDR3 contains 12 residues. The germline V gene encodes CDR1 LGHNA and CDR2 YNFKEQ. Trimming left V 1 base short and J 6 bases short, with 5 bases between. The CDR3 DNA reads as TGTGCCAGCAGCCAAGGCGTGGATACGCAGTATTTT. Encoded protein: CASSQGVDTQYF.

The chain recombines TRBV18 with TRBJ2-2; tentatively, D is TRBD2 (6 bases). V lost 4 bases to trimming and J lost 0 bases, with 9 bases between them. Germline V gives CDR1 KGHSH, CDR2 LQKENI. The CDR3 runs to 15 residues. CDR3 sequence (DNA): TGTGCCAGCTCACGGGGGACTGCGAACACCGGGGAGCTGTTTTTT. It yields the protein CASSRGTANTGELFF.

This chain links TRBV11-1 with TRBJ2-2; D remains unclear. Trimming took off 1 base at V and 7 bases at J, with 13 bases between the two ends. There are 15 residues in the CDR3. Germline-derived CDR1 and CDR2 are SGHAT and FQDESV (reference sequence). The CDR3 region is CASSLGWSSIGELFF. The CDR3 coding sequence is TGTGCCAGCAGCTTAGGTTGGAGCTCCATCGGGGAGCTGTTTTTT.